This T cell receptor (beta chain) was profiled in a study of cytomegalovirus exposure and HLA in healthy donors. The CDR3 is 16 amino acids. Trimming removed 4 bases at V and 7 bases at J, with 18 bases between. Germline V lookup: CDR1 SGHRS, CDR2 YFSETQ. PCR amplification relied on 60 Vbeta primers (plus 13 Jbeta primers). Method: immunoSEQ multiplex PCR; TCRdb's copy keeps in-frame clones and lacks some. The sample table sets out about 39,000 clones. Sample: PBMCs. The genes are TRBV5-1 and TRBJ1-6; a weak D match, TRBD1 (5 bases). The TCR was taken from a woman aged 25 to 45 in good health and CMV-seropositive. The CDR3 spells CASSPLGGSPNSPLHF. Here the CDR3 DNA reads TGCGCCAGCAGCCCCCTTGGGGGGTCCCCCAATTCACCCCTCCACTTT.